What follows is one T cell receptor beta chain and its context. Sequence at one end of the junction differs from germline and may be a read error. RNA transcripts were the template for amplifying TCR beta CDR3 regions. The HTBI primer set was used in a first-round RT-PCR of the TCR CDR3. MiXCR, run by TCRdb on the multiplex PCR reads, gives a single entry per CDR3 protein. The data show about 400,000 distinct CDR3 sequences, around 13% seen once. The source of the sample is a study of T cells in Graves' hyperthyroidism and ophthalmopathy. The PBMCs were sourced from fresh peripheral blood (around 10 ml). CDR3 length equals 20 residues. Looked up from germline, CDR1 is MNHNS and CDR2 is SASEGT.

The V and J genes are TRBV6-1 and TRBJ2-6; TRBD2 agrees at 13 bases. The clonotype originates from a woman between 18 and 29 years old with Graves' hyperthyroidism. The sample taken for sequencing was blood. CDR3 residues: CASSTLLAGGGGSGANVLTF. In nucleotides, the CDR3 is TGTGCCAGCAGTACCCTACTAGCGGGAGGGGGGGGAAGTGGGGCCAACGTCCTGACCTTC.